This TCR beta chain was captured in a study of blood T cell repertoires in COVID-19. Study-wide context: Spain, Italy and the United States supplied samples that represented acute and convalescent COVID-19. PBMCs, B-cell-depleted T cells, or T cells provided the cDNA or gDNA that made up the material.

The ends were cut back, 5 bases at V and 8 bases at J, with 9 bases in the middle. There are 11 residues in the CDR3. Germline-derived CDR1 and CDR2 are MNHEY and SVGEGT. How the authors handled the data: Reference gene primer amplification in the assay estimated nucleated cell counts. Measured with immunoSEQ multiplex PCR; TCRdb has only the in-frame clones, and not every one. The V and J calls and clone size are taken from that table; D and trimming were inferred from the DNA. The sample has some 120,000 clones, 55% to 75% seen once. This receptor was taken from a woman in her 70s with acute or convalescent COVID-19. The V call is TRBV6-2 or TRBV6-3, the J call TRBJ1-2; maybe TRBD1 (5 bases). Sequenced input: peripheral blood. This CDR3 is CASSPRVGYTF. CDR3 nucleotide sequence: TGTGCCAGCAGTCCCAGGGTGGGCTACACCTTC.